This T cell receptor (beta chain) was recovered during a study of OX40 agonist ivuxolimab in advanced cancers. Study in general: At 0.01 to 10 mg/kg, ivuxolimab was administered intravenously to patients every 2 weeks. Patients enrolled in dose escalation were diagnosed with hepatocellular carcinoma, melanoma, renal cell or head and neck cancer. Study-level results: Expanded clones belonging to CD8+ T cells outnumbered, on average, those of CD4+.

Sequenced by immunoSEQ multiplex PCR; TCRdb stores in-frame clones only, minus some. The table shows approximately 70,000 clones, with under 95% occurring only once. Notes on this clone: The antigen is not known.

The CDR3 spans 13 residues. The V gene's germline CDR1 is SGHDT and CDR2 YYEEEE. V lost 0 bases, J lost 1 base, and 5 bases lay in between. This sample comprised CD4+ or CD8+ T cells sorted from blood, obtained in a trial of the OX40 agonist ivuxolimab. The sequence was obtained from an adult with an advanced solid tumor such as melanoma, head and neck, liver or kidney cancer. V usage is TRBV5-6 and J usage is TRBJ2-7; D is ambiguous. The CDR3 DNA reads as TGTGCCAGCAGCTTGGTCGGGTCCTACGAGCAGTACTTC. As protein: CASSLVGSYEQYF.